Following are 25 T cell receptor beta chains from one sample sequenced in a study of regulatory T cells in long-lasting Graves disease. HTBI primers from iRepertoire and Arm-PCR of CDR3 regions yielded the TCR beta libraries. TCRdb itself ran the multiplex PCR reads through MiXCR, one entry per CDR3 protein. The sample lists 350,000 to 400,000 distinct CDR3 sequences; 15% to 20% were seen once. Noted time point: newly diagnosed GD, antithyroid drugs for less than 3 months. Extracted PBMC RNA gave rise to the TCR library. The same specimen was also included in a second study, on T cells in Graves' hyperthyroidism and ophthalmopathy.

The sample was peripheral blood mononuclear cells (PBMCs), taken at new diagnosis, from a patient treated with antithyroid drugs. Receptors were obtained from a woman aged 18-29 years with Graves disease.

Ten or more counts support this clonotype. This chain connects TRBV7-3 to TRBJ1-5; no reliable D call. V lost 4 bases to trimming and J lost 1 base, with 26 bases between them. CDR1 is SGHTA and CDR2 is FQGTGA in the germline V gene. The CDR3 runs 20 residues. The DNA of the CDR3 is TGTGCCAGCAGCTCCCACCACAAGGACGCTTACTCGGGGAGCAATCAGCCCCAGCATTTT. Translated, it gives CASSSHHKDAYSGSNQPQHF.

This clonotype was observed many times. The CDR3: CSAETDRDHTEAFF. CDR3 bases: TGCAGTGCTGAGACCGACAGGGATCACACTGAAGCTTTCTTT. The chain links TRBV20-1 to TRBJ1-1, with 7 bases lining up with TRBD1. This CDR3 contains 14 residues. The V segment lost 5 bases and the J segment 3 bases; nucleotides outside the gene matches: 9. Per the germline V gene, CDR1 is DFQATT and CDR2 is SNEGSKA (reference sequence).

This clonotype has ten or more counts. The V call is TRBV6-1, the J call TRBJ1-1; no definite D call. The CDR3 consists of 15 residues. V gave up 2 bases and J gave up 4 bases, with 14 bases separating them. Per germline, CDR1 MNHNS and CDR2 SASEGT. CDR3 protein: CASSEREGLGTEAFF. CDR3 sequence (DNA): TGTGCCAGCAGTGAACGAGAAGGACTGGGCACTGAAGCTTTCTTT.

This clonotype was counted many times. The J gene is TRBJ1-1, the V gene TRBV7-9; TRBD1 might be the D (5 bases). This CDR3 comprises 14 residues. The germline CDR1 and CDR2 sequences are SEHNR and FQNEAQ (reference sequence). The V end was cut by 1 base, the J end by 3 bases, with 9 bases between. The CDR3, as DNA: TGTGCCAGCAGCTTAGTACAGGTAGACACTGAAGCTTTCTTT. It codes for CASSLVQVDTEAFF.

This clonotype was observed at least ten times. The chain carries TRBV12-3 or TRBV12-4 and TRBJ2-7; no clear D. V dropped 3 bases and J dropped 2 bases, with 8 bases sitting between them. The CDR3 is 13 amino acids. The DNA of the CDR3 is TGTGCCAGCAGTTTCAACGGAGCCTACGAGCAGTACTTC. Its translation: CASSFNGAYEQYF.

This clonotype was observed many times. CDR3 in amino acids: CAIRETDTEAFF. The CDR3 region has the DNA TGTGCCATCAGAGAGACCGACACTGAAGCTTTCTTT. The rearrangement uses TRBV10-3 and TRBJ1-1; D is unresolved. The CDR3 totals 12 residues. CDR1 and CDR2 (germline): ENHRY, SYGVKD. The V end was cut by 6 bases, the J end by 3 bases, with 8 bases between.

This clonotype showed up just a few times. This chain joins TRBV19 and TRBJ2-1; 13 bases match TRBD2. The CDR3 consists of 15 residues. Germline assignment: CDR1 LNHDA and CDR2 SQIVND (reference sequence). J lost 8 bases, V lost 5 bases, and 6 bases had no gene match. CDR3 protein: CASSGGLAGIYEQFF. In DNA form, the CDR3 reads TGTGCCAGTAGTGGGGGACTAGCGGGGATCTATGAGCAGTTCTTC.

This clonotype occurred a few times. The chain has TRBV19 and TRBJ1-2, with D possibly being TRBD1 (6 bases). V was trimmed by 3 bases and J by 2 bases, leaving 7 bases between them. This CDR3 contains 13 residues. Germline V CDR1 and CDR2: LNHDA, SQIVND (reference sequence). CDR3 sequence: CASSMDSNYGYTF. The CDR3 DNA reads TGTGCCAGTAGTATGGACAGCAACTATGGCTACACCTTC.

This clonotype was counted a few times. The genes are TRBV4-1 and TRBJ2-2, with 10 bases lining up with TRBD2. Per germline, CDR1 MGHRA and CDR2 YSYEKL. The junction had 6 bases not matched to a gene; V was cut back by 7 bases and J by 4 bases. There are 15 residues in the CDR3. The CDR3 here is CASTLAGELTGELFF. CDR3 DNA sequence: TGCGCCAGCACCCTAGCGGGGGAGCTCACCGGGGAGCTGTTTTTT.

DNA for the CDR3: TGTGCCAGTAGTCGACTAGCGGGAGGTGGTTTTGCTTACAATGAGCAGTTCTTC. This translates into CASSRLAGGGFAYNEQFF. The rearrangement links TRBV19 to TRBJ2-1; 13 bases agree with TRBD2. Losses at the gene ends were 5 bases for V and 4 bases for J; bases not matched to a gene: 11. The CDR3 spans 18 residues. Germline V gene lookup returns CDR1 LNHDA and CDR2 SQIVND (reference sequence).

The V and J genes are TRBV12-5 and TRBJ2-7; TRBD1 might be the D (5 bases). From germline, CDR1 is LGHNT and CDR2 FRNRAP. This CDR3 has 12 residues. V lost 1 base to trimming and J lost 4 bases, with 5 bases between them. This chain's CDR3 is CASGLDRYEQYF. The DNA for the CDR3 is TGTGCTAGTGGTTTGGACAGGTACGAGCAGTACTTC.

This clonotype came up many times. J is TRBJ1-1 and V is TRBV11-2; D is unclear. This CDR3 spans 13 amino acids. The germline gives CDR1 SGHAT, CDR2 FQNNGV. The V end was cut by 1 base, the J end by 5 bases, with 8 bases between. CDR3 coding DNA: TGTGCCAGCAGCTTAGTCGTCGATACTGAAGCTTTCTTT. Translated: CASSLVVDTEAFF.

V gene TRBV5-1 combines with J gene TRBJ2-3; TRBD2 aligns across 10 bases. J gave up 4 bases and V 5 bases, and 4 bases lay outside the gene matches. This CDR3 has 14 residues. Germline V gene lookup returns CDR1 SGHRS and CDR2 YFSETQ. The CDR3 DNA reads TGCGCCAGCAGGAGCGGGGGGGCCCCAGATACGCAGTATTTT. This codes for CASRSGGAPDTQYF.

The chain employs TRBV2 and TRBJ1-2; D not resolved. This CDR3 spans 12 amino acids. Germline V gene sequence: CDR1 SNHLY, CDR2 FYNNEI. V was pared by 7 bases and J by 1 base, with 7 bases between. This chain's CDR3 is CASTQLNYGYTF. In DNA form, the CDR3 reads TGTGCCAGCACCCAACTTAACTATGGCTACACCTTC.

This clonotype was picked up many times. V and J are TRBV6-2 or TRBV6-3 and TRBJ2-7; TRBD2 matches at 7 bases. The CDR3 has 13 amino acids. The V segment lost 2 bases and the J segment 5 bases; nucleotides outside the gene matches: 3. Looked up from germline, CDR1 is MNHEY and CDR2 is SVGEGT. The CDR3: CASSYGLGDEQYF. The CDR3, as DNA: TGTGCCAGCAGTTACGGACTAGGGGACGAGCAGTACTTC.

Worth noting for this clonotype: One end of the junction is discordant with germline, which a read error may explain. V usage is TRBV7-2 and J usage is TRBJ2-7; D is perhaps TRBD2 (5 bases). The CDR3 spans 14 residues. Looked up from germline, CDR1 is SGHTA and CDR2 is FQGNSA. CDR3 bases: TGCGCCAGCAGCCAATCTGAGGGTTCCTACGAGCAGTACTTC. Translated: CASSQSEGSYEQYF.

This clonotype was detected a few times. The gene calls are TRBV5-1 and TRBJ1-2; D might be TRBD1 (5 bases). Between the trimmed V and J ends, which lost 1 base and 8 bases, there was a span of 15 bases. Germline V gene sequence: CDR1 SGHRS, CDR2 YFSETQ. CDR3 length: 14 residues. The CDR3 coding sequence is TGCGCCAGCAGCTTGTCGGCAGGGAAGAGGGGCTACACCTTC. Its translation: CASSLSAGKRGYTF.

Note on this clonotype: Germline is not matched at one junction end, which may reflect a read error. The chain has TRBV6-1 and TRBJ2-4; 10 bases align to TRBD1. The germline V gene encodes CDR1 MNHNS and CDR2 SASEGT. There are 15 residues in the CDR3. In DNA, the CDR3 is TGTGCCAGCAGTCGGGACAGGGGAGCCAAAAACATTCAGCACTTC. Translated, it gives CASSRDRGAKNIQHF.

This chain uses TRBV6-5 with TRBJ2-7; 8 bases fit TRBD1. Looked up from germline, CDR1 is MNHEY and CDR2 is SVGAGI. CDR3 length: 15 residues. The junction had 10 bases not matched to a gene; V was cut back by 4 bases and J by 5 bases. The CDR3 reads CASSFITDRVDEQYF. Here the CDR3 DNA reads TGTGCCAGCAGTTTCATCACGGACAGGGTGGACGAGCAGTACTTC.

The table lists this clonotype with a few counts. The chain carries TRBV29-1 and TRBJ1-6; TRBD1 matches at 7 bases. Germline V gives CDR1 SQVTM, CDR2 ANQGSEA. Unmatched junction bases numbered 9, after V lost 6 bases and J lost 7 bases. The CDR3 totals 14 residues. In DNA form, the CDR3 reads TGCAGCGTGAAACAGGGGCTGGGGAATTCACCCCTCCACTTT. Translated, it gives CSVKQGLGNSPLHF.

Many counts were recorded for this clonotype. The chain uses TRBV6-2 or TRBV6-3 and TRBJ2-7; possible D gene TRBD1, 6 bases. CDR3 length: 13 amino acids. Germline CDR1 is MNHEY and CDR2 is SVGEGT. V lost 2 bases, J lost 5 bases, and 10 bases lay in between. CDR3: CASSYPDRDEQYF. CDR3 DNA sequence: TGTGCCAGCAGTTACCCGGACAGAGACGAGCAGTACTTC.

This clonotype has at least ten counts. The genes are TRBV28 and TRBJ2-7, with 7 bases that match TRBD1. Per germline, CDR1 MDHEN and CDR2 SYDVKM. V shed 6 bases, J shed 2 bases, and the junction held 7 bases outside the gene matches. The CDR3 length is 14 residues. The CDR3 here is CASRTSTGTYEQYF. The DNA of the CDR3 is TGTGCCAGCAGGACGTCGACAGGGACCTACGAGCAGTACTTC.

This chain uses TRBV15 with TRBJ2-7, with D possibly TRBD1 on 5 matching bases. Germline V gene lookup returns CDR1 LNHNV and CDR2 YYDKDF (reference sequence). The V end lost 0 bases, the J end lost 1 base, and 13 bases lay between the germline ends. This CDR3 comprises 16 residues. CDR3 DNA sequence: TGTGCCACCAGCAGAGATCTGGCAGGGCTTTCCTACGAGCAGTACTTC. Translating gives CATSRDLAGLSYEQYF.

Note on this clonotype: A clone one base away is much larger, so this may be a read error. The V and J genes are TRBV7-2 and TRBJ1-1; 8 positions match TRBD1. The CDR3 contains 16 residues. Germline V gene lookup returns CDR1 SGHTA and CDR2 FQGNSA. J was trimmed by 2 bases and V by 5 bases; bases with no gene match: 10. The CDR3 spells CASSITEDRVNTEAFF. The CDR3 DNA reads TGTGCCAGCAGCATAACGGAGGACAGGGTAAACACTGAAGCTTTCTTT.

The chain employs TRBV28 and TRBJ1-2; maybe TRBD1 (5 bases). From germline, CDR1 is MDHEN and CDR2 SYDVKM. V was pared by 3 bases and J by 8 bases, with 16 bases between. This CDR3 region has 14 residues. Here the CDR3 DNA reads TGTGCCAGCAGTTTTGGCCTGACAGATCGCGGCTACACCTTC. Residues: CASSFGLTDRGYTF.